What follows are 11 T cell receptor beta chains derived from one specimen sequenced in a study of shared T cell receptors in the human thymus. TCRdb's table, derived via immunoSEQ multiplex PCR, lists solely in-frame clones and lacks some. Altogether over 350,000 clones are present, roughly 94% being singletons, with the ten largest covering roughly 0.02%. The sample taken for sequencing was thymocytes. The receptors come from a human donor.

This sequence joins TRBV7-3 and TRBJ1-2, with 9 bases identical to TRBD1. This CDR3 has 18 amino acids. CDR1 and CDR2 (germline): SGHTA, FQGTGA. V gave up 0 bases and J gave up 1 base; unmatched junction bases: 9. The DNA of the CDR3 is TGTGCCAGCAGCTTAACCCCTCGTCCGGGACAGGGTAACTATGGCTACACCTTC. It yields the protein CASSLTPRPGQGNYGYTF.

This sequence joins TRBV5-5 and TRBJ1-1; D not certain. Trimming stripped 10 bases from V and 4 bases from J, with 29 bases between. The length of the CDR3 is 17 residues. CDR1 is SGHKS and CDR2 is YYEKEE in the germline V gene (reference sequence). The CDR3 DNA reads TGTGCCGGTAAGGAGTTCCCGGGCCTTGGTCACGGCACTGAAGCTTTCTTT. It yields the protein CAGKEFPGLGHGTEAFF.

The V call is TRBV14, the J call TRBJ2-7, with TRBD1 identical over 8 bases. With 1 base clipped from V and 2 bases from J, the junction kept 4 bases outside the gene matches. Looked up from germline, CDR1 is SGHDN and CDR2 is FVKESK. The CDR3 extends over 15 amino acids. Here the CDR3 reads CASSQVGTGAYEQYF. CDR3 in DNA: TGTGCCAGCAGCCAAGTCGGGACAGGAGCCTACGAGCAGTACTTC.

The chain is built from TRBV28 and TRBJ1-6; D remains ambiguous. Germline loops: CDR1 MDHEN, CDR2 SYDVKM. The CDR3 runs 17 residues. V dropped 2 bases and J dropped 0 bases, with 11 bases sitting between them. In DNA form, the CDR3 reads TGTGCCAGCAGTTTAACTGGCGGGAGCTCCTATAATTCACCCCTCCACTTT. Amino acids: CASSLTGGSSYNSPLHF.

This clone appeared a single time. The chain couples TRBV6-5 to TRBJ1-1; a possible D gene is TRBD1 (5 bases). The CDR3 has 12 amino acids. Per germline, CDR1 MNHEY and CDR2 SVGAGI. V lost 2 bases, J lost 12 bases, and 13 bases lay in between. The CDR3 DNA reads TGTGCCAGCAGTTACATAGGCAGGGAGACTTTCTTT. It is translated as CASSYIGRETFF.

The CDR3 DNA sequence: TGTGCCAGCAGTTACTCTACTCACCAGAACACTGAAGCTTTCTTT. It specifies CASSYSTHQNTEAFF. The V and J genes are TRBV6-5 and TRBJ1-1; D is undetermined. The CDR3 is made up of 15 amino acids. The germline V and J ends were trimmed by 0 bases and 1 base, with 9 bases remaining between them. Germline CDR1 and CDR2: MNHEY and SVGAGI.

This chain connects TRBV7-8 to TRBJ2-7; 8 bases line up with TRBD2. Trimming took 1 base from V and 0 from J; bases not matched to a gene: 2. CDR3 length: 15 amino acids. Germline values: CDR1 SGHVS, CDR2 FQNEAQ. CDR3 DNA: TGTGCCAGCAGCTTAGGCGGGAGGACCTCCTACGAGCAGTACTTC. Translated, it gives CASSLGGRTSYEQYF. The complete variable domain, with remaining parts taken from reference TRBV7-8 and TRBJ2-7, reads GAGVSQSPRYKVAKRGQDVALRCDPISGHVSLFWYQQALGQGPEFLTYFQNEAQLDKSGLPSDRFFAERPEGSVSTLKIQRTQQEDSAVYLCASSLGGRTSYEQYFGPGTRLTVT.

The chain combines TRBV11-3 with TRBJ1-1, with D perhaps matching TRBD1 (6 bases). Germline V gene sequence: CDR1 SGHNT, CDR2 YENEEA. V was shortened by 8 bases and J by 1 base, with 8 bases between the two germline ends. The CDR3 covers 12 residues. CDR3: CASQQGNTEAFF. In DNA form, the CDR3 reads TGTGCCAGCCAACAGGGGAACACTGAAGCTTTCTTT. Based on the CDR3 plus reference TRBV11-3 and TRBJ1-1, the full variable domain is EAGVVQSPRYKIIEKKQPVAFWCNPISGHNTLYWYLQNLGQGPELLIRYENEEAVDDSQLPKDRFSAERLKGVDSTLKIQPAELGDSAVYLCASQQGNTEAFFGQGTRLTVV.

This clone has a single count. One junction end does not reproduce the germline sequence, and a read error may be involved. This chain uses TRBV5-4 with TRBJ2-1; D ambiguous. Germline V lookup: CDR1 SGHNT, CDR2 YYREEE (reference sequence). There are 16 residues in the CDR3. CDR3 residues: CASSLVDGASDNEQFF. In DNA form, the CDR3 reads TGTGCCAGCAGCTTGGTGGACGGAGCCTCCGACAATGAGCAGTTCTTC.

This chain uses TRBV10-3 with TRBJ2-1; 8 nucleotides match TRBD2. The CDR3 is made up of 16 amino acids. V shed 6 bases and J 2 bases; nucleotides not matched to a gene: 9. Germline lookup yields CDR1 ENHRY and CDR2 SYGVKD. CDR3 DNA sequence: TGTGCCATCAGGGGGGGAGCGGGAGAGGCCTACAATGAGCAGTTCTTC. Translated: CAIRGGAGEAYNEQFF.

The chain links TRBV11-2 to TRBJ1-4; D remains unclear. The V gene lost 4 bases and the J gene lost 0 bases, with 6 bases spanning the gap. This CDR3 is 14 amino acids long. CDR1 is SGHAT and CDR2 is FQNNGV in the germline V gene. CDR3 loop: CASSSESTNEKLFF. The CDR3 coding sequence is TGTGCCAGCAGCTCGGAATCAACTAATGAAAAACTGTTTTTT.